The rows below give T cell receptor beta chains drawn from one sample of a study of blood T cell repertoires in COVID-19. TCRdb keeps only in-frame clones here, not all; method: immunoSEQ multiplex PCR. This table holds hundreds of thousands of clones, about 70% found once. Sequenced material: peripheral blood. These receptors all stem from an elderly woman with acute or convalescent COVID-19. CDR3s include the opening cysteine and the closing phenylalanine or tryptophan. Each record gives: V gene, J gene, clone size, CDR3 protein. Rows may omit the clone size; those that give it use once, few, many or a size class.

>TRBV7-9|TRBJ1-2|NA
CASSFDSSYGYTF
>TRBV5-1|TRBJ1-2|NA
CASSPNGRANGYTF
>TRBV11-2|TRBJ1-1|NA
CASSSRRARGGAAEAFF
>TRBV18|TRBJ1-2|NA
CASSLEDSGYTF
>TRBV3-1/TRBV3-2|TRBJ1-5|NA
CASSAWGNSNQPQHF
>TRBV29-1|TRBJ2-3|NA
CSVNRQPISTDTQYF
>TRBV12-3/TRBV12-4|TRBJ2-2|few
CASRLQGTGELFF
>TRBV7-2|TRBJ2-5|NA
CASEQGETQYF
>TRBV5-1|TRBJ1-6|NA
CASSGGTGGTGENSPLHF
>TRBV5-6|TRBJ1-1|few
CASSLVSEAFF
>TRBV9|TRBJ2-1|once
CASSVGKHSYNEQFF
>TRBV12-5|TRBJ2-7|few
CASGYPRGATELHF
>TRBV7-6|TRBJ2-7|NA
CASSSLTRGGLGEQYF
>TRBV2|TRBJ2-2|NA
CAGSAGLNTGELFF
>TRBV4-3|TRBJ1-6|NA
CASSQVGTNQATYNSPLHF
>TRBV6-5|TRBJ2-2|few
CASSYWRASTGELFF
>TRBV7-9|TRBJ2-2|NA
CASSLRGTGTGELFF
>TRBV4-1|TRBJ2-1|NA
CASPLPAGYNEQFF
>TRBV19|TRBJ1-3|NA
CASSPQTGRRGNTIYF
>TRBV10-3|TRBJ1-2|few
CAIRGQGLAFNYGYTF
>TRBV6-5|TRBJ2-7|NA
CASRGGGRQYF
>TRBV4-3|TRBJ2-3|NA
CASSQDRMLGQNTDTQYF